This entry describes one T cell receptor beta chain. Authors' data handling: Reference gene primer amplification gave nucleated cell count estimates. TCRdb's table, derived via immunoSEQ multiplex PCR, lists solely in-frame clones and lacks some. That table is the source of V, J and clone size, and D and trimming were worked out from the DNA. The data show tens of thousands of clones, about 83% seen once. The sample originates from a study of blood T cell repertoires in COVID-19. The wider study: COVID-19 samples from acute and convalescent phases originated in the United States, Italy and Spain. Sources were T cells, B-cell-depleted T cells, or PBMCs; the material itself was cDNA or gDNA.

The CDR3 totals 13 residues. V lost 6 bases, J lost 6 bases, and 7 bases stayed unmatched. Germline-derived CDR1 and CDR2 are KGHSH and LQKENI. Sequences were obtained from peripheral blood. The clonotype comes from a man aged 70 or older with acute or convalescent COVID-19. V and J are TRBV18 and TRBJ1-1; TRBD1 matches at 7 bases. The CDR3 nucleotides are TGTGCCAGCTCCCGTGACAGGGACGCTGAAGCTTTCTTT. Amino acids: CASSRDRDAEAFF.